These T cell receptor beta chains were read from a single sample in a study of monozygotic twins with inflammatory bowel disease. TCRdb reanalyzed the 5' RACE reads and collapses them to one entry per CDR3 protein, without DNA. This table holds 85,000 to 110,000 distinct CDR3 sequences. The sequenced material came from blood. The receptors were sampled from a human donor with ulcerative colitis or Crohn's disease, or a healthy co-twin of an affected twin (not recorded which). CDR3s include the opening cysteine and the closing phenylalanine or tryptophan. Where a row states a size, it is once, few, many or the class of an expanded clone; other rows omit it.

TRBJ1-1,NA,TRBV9,CASSVELWGTEAFF
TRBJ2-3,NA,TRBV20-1,CSAVAGDYTDTQYF
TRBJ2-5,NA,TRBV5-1,CASNHGGTTPMAQYF
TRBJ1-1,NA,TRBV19,CASNLQGGNTEAFF
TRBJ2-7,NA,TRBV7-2,CASSLGGRGGSSYEQYF
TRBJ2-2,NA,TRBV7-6,CASSSHEELFF
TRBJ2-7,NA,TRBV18,CASSSLQGPDEQYF
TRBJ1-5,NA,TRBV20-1,CSAKRDRMKQPQHF
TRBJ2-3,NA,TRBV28,CASSLLRGRVTDTQYF
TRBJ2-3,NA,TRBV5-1,CASSPGGGRTTDTQYF
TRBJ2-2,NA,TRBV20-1,CSAREDTGLTGELFF
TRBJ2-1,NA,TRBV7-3,CASSLRLAGDRQFF
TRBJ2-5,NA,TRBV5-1,CASSGMVGETQYF
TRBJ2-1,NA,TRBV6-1,CASSRDARPYNEQFF
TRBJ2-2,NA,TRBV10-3,CAIRGQVDTGELFF
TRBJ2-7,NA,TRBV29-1,CSARQGGVYEQYF
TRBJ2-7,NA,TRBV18,CASSPRDEQYF
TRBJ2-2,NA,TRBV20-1,CSAGRGHGELFF
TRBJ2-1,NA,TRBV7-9,CASSLGVMDHPFF
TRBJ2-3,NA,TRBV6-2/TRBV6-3,CASPPAGKTDTQYF
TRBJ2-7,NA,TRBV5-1,CASSDPGEQYF
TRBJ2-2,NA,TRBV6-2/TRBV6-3,CASSYSRLRRSGGELFF
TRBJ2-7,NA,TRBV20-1,CSALGQGPSEQYF
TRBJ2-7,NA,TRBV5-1,CASSSTSGVYEQYF
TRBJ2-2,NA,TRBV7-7,CASSYGGATGELFF
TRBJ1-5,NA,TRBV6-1,CASSEVANQPQHF
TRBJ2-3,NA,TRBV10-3,CAISGARTGGIDTQYF
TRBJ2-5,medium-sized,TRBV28,CASSFEAGRGETQYF
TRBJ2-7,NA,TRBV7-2,CASSLMDAGYEQYF
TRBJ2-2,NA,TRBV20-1,CSAARDRIGPGELFF
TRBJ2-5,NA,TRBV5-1,CASSVNRVWETQYF
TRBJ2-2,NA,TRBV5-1,CASSIGSGSTGELFF
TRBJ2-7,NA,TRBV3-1,CASSVDGSLTSDF
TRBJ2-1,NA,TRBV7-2,CASSSRSGYNEQFF
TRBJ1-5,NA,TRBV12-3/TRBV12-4,CASSLQYSNQPQHF
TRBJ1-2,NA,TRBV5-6,CASSLWNGGDGYTF
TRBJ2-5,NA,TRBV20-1,CSARRTGGVGETQYF
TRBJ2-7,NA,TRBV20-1,CSAETSGGPYEQYF
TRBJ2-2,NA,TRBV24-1,CATSDPGATGELFF
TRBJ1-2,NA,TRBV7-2,CASSFRQVYGYTF
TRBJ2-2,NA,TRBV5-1,CASSLIENTGELFF
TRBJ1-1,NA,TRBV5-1,CASSLGDRVNTEAFF
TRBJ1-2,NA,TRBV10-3,CAISLDSPGGYTF
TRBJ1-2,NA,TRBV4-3,CASSQDFSRNGYTF
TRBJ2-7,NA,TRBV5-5,CASSPRSVYEQYF
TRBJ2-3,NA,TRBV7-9,CASRLPQARADTQYF
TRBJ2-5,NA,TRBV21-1,CASSKVSGTGTRDETQYF
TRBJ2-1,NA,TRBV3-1,CASSQEVGSSSYNEQFF
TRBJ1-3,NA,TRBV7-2,CASSAQASSGNTIYF
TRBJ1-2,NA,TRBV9,CASSFPDGDTDHYGYTF
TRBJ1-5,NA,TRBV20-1,CSARLGQGMQPQHF
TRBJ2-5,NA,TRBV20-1,CSASRGTSYKETQYF
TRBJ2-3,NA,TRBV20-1,CSAYRVGRNTDTQYF
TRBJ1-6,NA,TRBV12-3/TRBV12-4,CASRGARDNSPLHF
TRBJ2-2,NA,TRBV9,CASSPPGSGTSGTGELFF
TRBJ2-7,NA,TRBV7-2,CASSLAGREQYF
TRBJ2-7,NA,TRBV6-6,CASSSQTVRYEQYF
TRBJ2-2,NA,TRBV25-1,CASTQGTGELFF
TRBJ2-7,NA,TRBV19,CASSFGYEQYF
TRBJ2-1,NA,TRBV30,CAWGGAGLAGMGEQFF